This T cell receptor (beta chain) was identified during a study of cytomegalovirus exposure and HLA in healthy donors. Study results and limitations: HLA alleles showed associations with 16,951 TCR beta sequences in a later analysis, at a 0.05 false discovery rate.

As for this clone: Its antigen is undetermined.

Germline-derived CDR1 and CDR2 are LNHNV and YYDKDF (reference sequence). The CDR3 totals 13 residues. V gave up 3 bases and J gave up 4 bases, with 7 bases separating them. The PCR made use of 60 Vbeta and 13 Jbeta primers. Profiling relied on immunoSEQ multiplex PCR, and the TCRdb table lists in-frame clones only, not all of them. The sample has hundreds of thousands of clones; approximately 90% are singletons. This clonotype was obtained from a young woman in good health and CMV-seronegative. Sequencing was carried out using PBMCs. The chain carries TRBV15 and TRBJ2-1; perhaps TRBD1 as D (5 bases). CDR3 loop: CATSRTDYNEQFF. The CDR3 DNA reads as TGTGCCACCAGCAGGACAGATTACAATGAGCAGTTCTTC.